This is a list of T cell receptor beta chains from one sample in a study of cytotoxic CD8 clonotypes in ibrutinib-treated CLL. Here immunoSEQ multiplex PCR was the method, and the copy in TCRdb shows in-frame clones only, minus some. The sample holds some 130,000 clones, 75% to 80% seen once. This specimen consisted of PBMCs, obtained after 24 months of ibrutinib treatment. Receptor source: a human donor with chronic lymphocytic leukemia. The CDR3 runs from the conserved cysteine through the conserved F or W. A D gene is named only where the DNA matches it firmly. Clone size appears in some rows only: once, few, many, or a class for an expanded clone.

D gene | J gene | V gene | clone size | CDR3 DNA | CDR3 protein
- | TRBJ1-3 | TRBV2 | once | TGTGCCAGCAGTGAGCGGGGGGCTGGAAACACCATATATTTT | CASSERGAGNTIYF
- | TRBJ1-2 | TRBV7-6 | - | TGTGCCAGCAGCTTAGGGCCAGGGACCTTCTATGGCTACACCTTC | CASSLGPGTFYGYTF
- | TRBJ1-3 | TRBV5-8 | - | TGTGCCAGCAGCTGGTCCGGGGGAGAGGGAAACACCATATATTTT | CASSWSGGEGNTIYF
TRBD1 | TRBJ2-3 | TRBV6-4 | - | TGTGCCAGCAGACAGGGGGCTTGGACAGATACGCAGTATTTT | CASRQGAWTDTQYF
- | TRBJ1-2 | TRBV6-5 | - | TGTGCCAGCTTTGGGCGGCAGGGGCTGAACTATGGCTACACCTTC | CASFGRQGLNYGYTF
- | TRBJ1-4 | TRBV27 | once | TGTGCCAGCAGTCCACAGGGCCGGGGGGAAAAACTGTTTTTT | CASSPQGRGEKLFF
- | TRBJ2-7 | TRBV19 | few | TGTGCCAGTAGTTATGAGCGGACCGCCTACGAGCAGTACTTC | CASSYERTAYEQYF
TRBD2 | TRBJ2-3 | TRBV7-9 | - | TGTGCCAGCAGCTTAGGGGGAGGGCCTGGCACAGATACGCAGTATTTT | CASSLGGGPGTDTQYF
- | TRBJ1-1 | TRBV5-1 | - | TGCGCCAGCAGCTTGGGGGGCAGAGGGGCGCGTTCTGAAGCTTTCTTT | CASSLGGRGARSEAFF
- | TRBJ1-2 | TRBV7-2 | once | TGTGCCAGCAGCTTAGGCCAGGGAGGGGGCTACACCTTC | CASSLGQGGGYTF
TRBD1 | TRBJ1-1 | TRBV7-3 | - | TGTGCCAGCAGCGCAGGGGGCGGGACTGAAGCTTTCTTT | CASSAGGGTEAFF
- | TRBJ2-7 | TRBV5-1 | - | TGCGCCAGCAGCTTGGGGCCTGCTCTCCCCAGGCCCGGGACCGCCTCCTCCTACGAGCAGTACTTC | CASSLGPALPRPGTASSYEQYF
- | TRBJ2-5 | TRBV20-1 | - | TGCAGTGCCAGACAAGAGACCCAGTACTTC | CSARQETQYF
- | TRBJ2-7 | TRBV21-1 | - | TGTGCCAGCAGCAGTGGGAGGACTCCCTACGAGCAGTACTTC | CASSSGRTPYEQYF
- | TRBJ2-7 | TRBV4-2 | - | TGTGCCAGCAGCAGGGCCCCCTTGGGCTCCTACGAGCAGTACTTC | CASSRAPLGSYEQYF
- | TRBJ1-4 | TRBV7-2 | - | TGTGCCAGCAGCTCCCCGGGGGAAAAACTGTTTTTT | CASSSPGEKLFF
TRBD1 | TRBJ1-2 | TRBV7-2 | - | TGTGCCAGCAGCCCCCACCCGGGACAGGGAGGGGTCTATGGCTACACCTTC | CASSPHPGQGGVYGYTF
- | TRBJ2-5 | TRBV30 | once | TGTGCCTGGAGTGGAGGGGAAGGGACCCAGTACTTC | CAWSGGEGTQYF
- | TRBJ1-2 | TRBV10-2 | - | TGCGCCAGCAGGGGAGGGGAACCACCCTATGGCTACACCTTC | CASRGGEPPYGYTF
- | TRBJ1-4 | TRBV6-5 | - | TGTGCCAGCAGTCCACAGGAAGGAAAACTGTTTTTT | CASSPQEGKLFF
TRBD1 | TRBJ2-3 | TRBV10-3 | once | TGTGCCAGGGGACAGGGATTGTCAGATACGCAGTATTTT | CARGQGLSDTQYF
- | TRBJ2-5 | TRBV5-1 | - | TGCGCCAGCAGCTTGGCCCAAGAGACCCAGTACTTC | CASSLAQETQYF
- | TRBJ2-1 | TRBV5-1 | - | TGCGCCAGCAGCTTGGCTTATGAGCAGTTCTTC | CASSLAYEQFF
- | TRBJ2-3 | TRBV7-9 | - | TGTGCCAGCAGCGGCAGATTAACCACAGATACGCAGTATTTT | CASSGRLTTDTQYF
- | TRBJ2-2 | TRBV13 | few | TGTGCCAGCAGCTTCGGGAGGAACACCGGGGAGCTGTTTTTT | CASSFGRNTGELFF
TRBD2 | TRBJ2-5 | TRBV10-3 | once | TGTGCCATCAGTGGGCTAGCGGGGGGCGTACAAGAGACCCAGTACTTC | CAISGLAGGVQETQYF
- | TRBJ2-5 | TRBV11-2 | - | TGTGCCAGCAGCTTCGGGGAACAAGAGACCCAGTACTTC | CASSFGEQETQYF
- | TRBJ2-5 | TRBV5-6 | - | TGTGCCAGCAGCCCGCAGGGTCCCCCAGAGACCCAGTACTTC | CASSPQGPPETQYF
TRBD2 | TRBJ2-5 | TRBV7-2 | - | TGTGCCAGCAGCTCGACTAGCGGGAGGCCGACCAGAGGTGTGGAGACCCAGTACTTC | CASSSTSGRPTRGVETQYF
- | TRBJ2-3 | TRBV28 | - | TGTGCCAGCAGCACGGGGGAAGACATAGGGTATTTT | CASSTGEDIGYF
- | TRBJ2-5 | TRBV9 | - | TGTGCCAGCAGCGTAGAGCCAGAACAAGAGACCCAGTACTTC | CASSVEPEQETQYF
TRBD1 | TRBJ2-1 | TRBV19 | - | TGTGCCAGTAGGCCCCCGATCGGACAGGGAGGGCAGTTCTTC | CASRPPIGQGGQFF
TRBD1 | TRBJ2-5 | TRBV4-2 | - | TGTGCCAGCAGCCAGCAACAGGGGGCGGCAGAGACCCAGTACTTC | CASSQQQGAAETQYF
- | TRBJ1-3 | TRBV7-9 | - | TGTGCCAGCAGCCACACAACAAAGGGTGGAAACACCATATATTTT | CASSHTTKGGNTIYF
TRBD1 | TRBJ1-2 | TRBV4-2 | - | TGTGCCAGCAGCCAAAGGGGACAGACTAACTATGGCTACACCTTC | CASSQRGQTNYGYTF
- | TRBJ1-6 | TRBV5-4 | once | TGTGCCAGCAGCTTCAACTCATGGGCGACTTCACCCCTCCACTTT | CASSFNSWATSPLHF
TRBD2 | TRBJ2-1 | TRBV7-9 | - | TGTGCCAGCAGCTTATCGCCTAGCGGGAGAAGGGAGCAGTTCTTC | CASSLSPSGRREQFF
- | TRBJ1-1 | TRBV29-1 | many | TGCAGCGTCAGGGGATTGGGCACTGAAGCTTTCTTT | CSVRGLGTEAFF
TRBD2 | TRBJ2-5 | TRBV7-3 | - | TGTGCCAGCAGCCTGGGGACTAGCGGGGAAGAGACCCAGTACTTC | CASSLGTSGEETQYF
- | TRBJ2-5 | TRBV4-2 | - | TGTGCCAGCAGCCAAGGACCAGCAGGGGAGACCCAGTACTTC | CASSQGPAGETQYF
- | TRBJ2-3 | TRBV27 | - | TGTGCCAGCAGGGCAGGGTGGGATACGCAGTATTTT | CASRAGWDTQYF
TRBD2 | TRBJ2-1 | TRBV7-3 | - | TGTGCCAGCAGCCCCGGGACTAGCGGGGCGGAGCAGTTCTTC | CASSPGTSGAEQFF
- | TRBJ2-3 | TRBV20-1 | - | TGCAGTGCTAGAGGACAGATTACGCAGTATTTT | CSARGQITQYF
- | TRBJ1-1 | TRBV11-2 | - | TGTGCCAGCAGCACCACCCTGGGTACTGAAGCTTTCTTT | CASSTTLGTEAFF
TRBD1 | TRBJ1-4 | TRBV7-9 | - | TGTGCCAGCAGCTTGGGGACAGGGGAGAATGAAAAACTGTTTTTT | CASSLGTGENEKLFF
- | TRBJ1-2 | TRBV7-2 | - | TGTGCCAGCAGCACGACCTGGGACTATGGCTACACCTTC | CASSTTWDYGYTF
- | TRBJ2-6 | TRBV28 | - | TGTGCCAGCAGTGCCCCCTCTGGGGCCAACGTCCTGACTTTC | CASSAPSGANVLTF
- | TRBJ2-7 | TRBV28 | - | TGTGCCAGCACCCCAGGGGCGGAGACAGACTACGAGCAGTACTTC | CASTPGAETDYEQYF
TRBD2 | TRBJ2-5 | TRBV5-1 | - | TGCGCCAGCAGCTCTCTAGCGGGGAACCAAGAGACCCAGTACTTC | CASSSLAGNQETQYF